The clone carrying this TCR beta chain has only a few counts. The sample comes from a study of sequential checkpoint blockade in melanoma. The treatment here: randomized to nivolumab then ipilimumab (arm A) or the reverse (arm B). Germline V lookup: CDR1 MNHEY, CDR2 SMNVEV (reference sequence). The CDR3 consists of 15 residues. The J segment lost 6 bases and the V segment lost 6 bases, leaving 6 bases of the junction unmatched. Method: immunoSEQ multiplex PCR; TCRdb's copy keeps in-frame clones and lacks some. Here the sample spans approximately 8,800 clones, 59% being singletons. The TCR originated in a human donor with melanoma. The chain links TRBV27 to TRBJ2-3; TRBD2 agrees at 13 bases. This sample comprised CD8+ T cells sorted from blood (inferred from file names), obtained from a patient given nivolumab and ipilimumab in sequence. The CDR3 loop is CASRPLAGGSDTQYF. In nucleotides, the CDR3 is TGTGCCAGCAGACCACTAGCGGGGGGGTCGGATACGCAGTATTTT.